This T cell receptor beta chain emerged from a study of OX40 agonist ivuxolimab in advanced cancers. At the level of the study: Ivuxolimab, an agonist antibody against OX40 (CD134), was given to patients.

A remark on this clone: Its specificity is not known.

Whole-study results and caveats: On average, CD8+ T cells had more expanded clones than CD4+.

Sequenced by immunoSEQ multiplex PCR; TCRdb stores in-frame clones only, minus some. The table shows about 140,000 clones, with 93% occurring only once. Trimming removed 5 bases at V and 2 bases at J, with 14 bases between. The length of the CDR3 is 15 residues. CDR1 is SGHRS and CDR2 is YFSETQ in the germline V gene. The TCR comes from an adult with an advanced solid tumor such as melanoma, head and neck, liver or kidney cancer. The chain uses TRBV5-1 and TRBJ2-1; D possibly corresponds to TRBD2 (6 bases). Sequenced material: CD4+ or CD8+ T cells sorted from blood, taken in a trial of the OX40 agonist ivuxolimab. CDR3 DNA: TGCGCCAGCAGTCGTAGCGGAGGGACCTACAATGAGCAGTTCTTC. It codes for CASSRSGGTYNEQFF.